This T cell receptor beta chain comes out of a study of blood T cell repertoires in COVID-19. V was shortened by 4 bases and J by 8 bases, with 21 bases between the two germline ends. Germline lookup yields CDR1 SGHRS and CDR2 YFSETQ. There are 15 residues in the CDR3. Per the original methods: The authors estimated nucleated cell counts from reference gene primer amplification. This table comes from immunoSEQ multiplex PCR, and its TCRdb copy is limited to in-frame clones, with some not included. That table gives V, J and clone size, and the DNA gave D and trimming. The top ten hold approximately 6.1% of the sample, which has 120,000 to 150,000 clones, 75% to 90% seen once.

The genes are TRBV5-1 and TRBJ1-1; possibly TRBD1 for D (5 bases). The sequencing input was peripheral blood. This TCR derives from a man aged 80 or over with acute or convalescent COVID-19. CDR3 in amino acids: CASSPQAHPGGEAFF. CDR3 DNA sequence: TGCGCCAGCAGCCCCCAGGCCCATCCGGGGGGGGAAGCTTTCTTT.